What follows are 23 T cell receptor beta chains derived from one specimen sequenced in a study of T cells in Graves' hyperthyroidism and ophthalmopathy. Amplified TCR beta CDR3 regions derived from RNA transcripts. HTBI primers were the set used in a first-round RT-PCR of the TCR CDR3. TCRdb called the multiplex PCR reads again in MiXCR, with one record for every CDR3 protein. Of about 640,000 distinct CDR3 sequences detected, about 20% appear once; the ten largest clones hold 30% to 40%. The sample taken for sequencing was blood. These receptors were obtained from a young man with Graves' ophthalmopathy.

The chain couples TRBV5-1 to TRBJ2-3; 14 bases fit TRBD2. The germline gives CDR1 SGHRS, CDR2 YFSETQ. The CDR3 is 16 amino acids. V gave up 4 bases and J gave up 6 bases; unmatched junction bases: 7. The CDR3 sequence is CASSLGLAGVIDTQYF. CDR3 DNA: TGCGCCAGCAGCCTGGGACTAGCGGGAGTCATTGATACGCAGTATTTT.

This clonotype appeared many times. V gene TRBV3-1 combines with J gene TRBJ1-6; weak D call: TRBD1 (5 bases). CDR1 is LGHDT and CDR2 is YNNKEL in the germline V gene (reference sequence). Deletions cut 5 bases from V and 10 bases from J, with 12 bases between. The CDR3 extends over 13 amino acids. The CDR3 DNA reads as TGTGCCAGCAGCTGGCCGGGGGGATCACCCCTCCACTTT. Residues: CASSWPGGSPLHF.

This chain links TRBV27 with TRBJ1-1; 8 bases align to TRBD1. The V gene end was trimmed by 3 bases and the J gene end by 4 bases; junction bases not matched to a gene: 7. In germline, CDR1 is MNHEY, CDR2 SMNVEV (reference sequence). The CDR3 has 15 amino acids. CDR3 bases: TGTGCCAGCAGTTTCGCGACCGGGACAGGCACTGAAGCTTTCTTT. It encodes CASSFATGTGTEAFF.

The rearrangement links TRBV7-9 to TRBJ2-4, with 8 bases fitting TRBD1. CDR3 size: 13 residues. CDR1 is SEHNR and CDR2 is FQNEAQ in the germline V gene (reference sequence). With V trimmed by 5 bases and J by 8 bases, 5 bases remained unmatched. This CDR3 reads CASSPGQDHIQYF. The CDR3 region has the DNA TGTGCCAGCAGCCCGGGACAGGACCACATTCAGTACTTC.

The genes are TRBV29-1 and TRBJ2-3; 8 bases fit TRBD1. CDR3 length equals 14 residues. J gave up 1 base and V 4 bases, and 4 bases lay outside the gene matches. Germline CDR1 is SQVTM and CDR2 is ANQGSEA. The CDR3 is CSVAGGAGTDTQYF. CDR3 coding DNA: TGCAGCGTTGCAGGGGGCGCCGGCACAGATACGCAGTATTTT.

This clonotype occurred a few times. The chain's CDR3 is CASSYSITDEQYF. The DNA of the CDR3 is TGTGCCAGCAGTTACTCGATTACAGACGAGCAGTACTTC. J is TRBJ2-7 and V is TRBV6-5; no firm D call. Trimming removed 0 bases at V and 5 bases at J, with 8 bases between. The germline gives CDR1 MNHEY, CDR2 SVGAGI. This CDR3 is 13 amino acids long.

This clonotype was counted only a few times. This rearrangement joins TRBV28 to TRBJ2-1, with TRBD2 matching over 9 bases. The CDR3 is 16 residues long. With 3 bases clipped from V and 3 bases from J, the junction kept 6 bases outside the gene matches. Germline V gene lookup returns CDR1 MDHEN and CDR2 SYDVKM. CDR3 nucleotides: TGTGCCAGCAGTTTTCGGCGGGAGGGCCTCTACAATGAGCAGTTCTTC. This sequence encodes CASSFRREGLYNEQFF.

The CDR3 nucleotides read TGCAGCGTTGTGGGGGACGGGGCCGGGGAGACCCAGTACTTC. This sequence encodes CSVVGDGAGETQYF. The chain joins TRBV29-1 to TRBJ2-5; D tentatively reads TRBD1 or TRBD2 (5 bases each). CDR1 is SQVTM and CDR2 is ANQGSEA in the germline V gene. CDR3 length: 14 amino acids. V lost 4 bases, J lost 5 bases, and 17 bases lay in between.

There are many counts of this clonotype. The rearrangement joins TRBV30 to TRBJ1-1, with no clear D. The CDR3 is made up of 15 amino acids. Trimming took off 4 bases at V and 6 bases at J, with 21 bases between the two ends. Per the germline V gene, CDR1 is GTSNPN and CDR2 is SVGIG (reference sequence). The CDR3 DNA follows: TGTGCCTGGATCACCCGTGAGGGCGGGAGGGCTGAAGCTTTCTTT. Amino acids: CAWITREGGRAEAFF.

This clonotype was observed a handful of times. The chain recombines TRBV30 with TRBJ2-1; 11 bases fit TRBD2. The CDR3 runs to 15 residues. Germline V CDR1 and CDR2: GTSNPN, SVGIG (reference sequence). The trim removed 2 bases at V and 5 bases at J, leaving 5 bases unmatched. The CDR3 nucleotides read TGTGCCTGGAGTCCCAGACTAGCGGGAAACAATGAGCAGTTCTTC. It yields the protein CAWSPRLAGNNEQFF.

The sample holds a few counts of this clonotype. V is TRBV20-1 and J is TRBJ2-7; D gene ambiguous. The germline CDR1 and CDR2 sequences are DFQATT and SNEGSKA (reference sequence). Trimming pared 1 base from V and 6 bases from J, leaving 4 bases between. CDR3 size: 10 residues. CDR3 in amino acids: CSARVREQYF. The CDR3 DNA reads TGCAGTGCTAGAGTCCGCGAGCAGTACTTC.

This clonotype has more than one count but fewer than ten. This rearrangement joins TRBV11-2 to TRBJ1-1, with TRBD1 matching over 8 bases. CDR1 and CDR2 from the germline V gene are SGHAT and FQNNGV. This CDR3 has 16 residues. Trimming took 2 bases from V and 3 from J; bases not matched to a gene: 8. CDR3 DNA sequence: TGTGCCAGCAGCTTAACAGGGGGACGCCGGGACACTGAAGCTTTCTTT. It codes for CASSLTGGRRDTEAFF.

Many counts were recorded for this clonotype. This chain links TRBV5-1 with TRBJ1-2, with D tentatively TRBD1 (6 bases). The CDR3 extends over 15 amino acids. The V end lost 7 bases, the J end lost 1 base, and 17 bases lay between the germline ends. CDR1 is SGHRS and CDR2 is YFSETQ in the germline V gene. In nucleotides, the CDR3 is TGCGCCAGCCGACCGCCGGGACATATTAACTATGGCTACACCTTC. Its protein product is CASRPPGHINYGYTF.

There are many counts of this clonotype. The V call is TRBV18, the J call TRBJ1-3, with unresolved D. The CDR3 runs 14 residues. Germline V gene lookup returns CDR1 KGHSH and CDR2 LQKENI. V shed 6 bases and J shed 0 bases, with 9 bases lying between them. CDR3 bases: TGTGCCAGCTCTCCGGACCTCTCTGGAAACACCATATATTTT. It yields the protein CASSPDLSGNTIYF.

This clonotype was observed at least ten times. This rearrangement joins TRBV20-1 to TRBJ2-3; 7 bases agree with TRBD2. CDR3 length: 14 amino acids. The V and J ends lost 6 bases and 4 bases, in that order; junction bases with no gene match: 10. Germline V gives CDR1 DFQATT, CDR2 SNEGSKA (reference sequence). The CDR3 reads CSATRRERPDTQYF. In nucleotides, the CDR3 is TGCAGTGCCACTAGGCGGGAGAGGCCAGATACGCAGTATTTT.

The CDR3 region has the DNA TGCAGCGTCGCCGCGACAGGTGACACCGGGGAGCTGTTTTTT. Translation: CSVAATGDTGELFF. V and J are TRBV29-1 and TRBJ2-2, with TRBD1 as a possible D gene (6 bases). V was trimmed by 6 bases and J by 3 bases, leaving 14 bases between them. Germline values: CDR1 SQVTM, CDR2 ANQGSEA. CDR3 size: 14 residues.

This clonotype was counted between two and nine times. The gene calls are TRBV6-1 and TRBJ1-1, with D perhaps matching TRBD1 (6 bases). The CDR3 is 15 amino acids. The V end was cut by 4 bases, the J end by 4 bases, with 16 bases between. Germline loops: CDR1 MNHNS, CDR2 SASEGT. CDR3 sequence (DNA): TGTGCCAGCAGTGGGGAGGGGGGGAGAGTCACTGAAGCTTTCTTT. Translating it yields CASSGEGGRVTEAFF.

This clonotype was observed a few times. In nucleotides, the CDR3 is TGTGCCAGCAATCAACCGGGGCGACAGGAGAACACCGGGGAGCTGTTTTTT. Protein: CASNQPGRQENTGELFF. The gene calls are TRBV6-1 and TRBJ2-2; a weak D match, TRBD1 (6 bases). V lost 7 bases, J lost 1 base, and 19 bases lay in between. CDR3 size: 17 residues. The germline V gene has CDR1 MNHNS and CDR2 SASEGT.

In this sample, this clonotype turned up a few times. V is TRBV27 and J is TRBJ2-7, with D maybe TRBD2 (5 bases). The V end lost 6 bases, the J end lost 7 bases, and 16 bases lay between the germline ends. Germline V CDR1 and CDR2: MNHEY, SMNVEV (reference sequence). The CDR3 is made up of 13 amino acids. CDR3 amino acids: CASRLIGSGEQYF. Here the CDR3 DNA reads TGTGCCAGCAGGCTAATTGGCTCGGGGGAGCAGTACTTC.

This clonotype occurred many times. V is TRBV7-2 and J is TRBJ2-7; TRBD1 matches 9 bases. The CDR3 length is 15 residues. The V gene end was trimmed by 4 bases and the J gene end by 3 bases; junction bases not matched to a gene: 7. The germline gives CDR1 SGHTA, CDR2 FQGNSA. The CDR3 region has the DNA TGTGCCAGCAGCTCGGGGACAGGGTTTTTCTACGAGCAGTACTTC. It yields the protein CASSSGTGFFYEQYF.

The V call is TRBV28, the J call TRBJ2-5, with 9 bases that match TRBD1. CDR1 and CDR2 (germline): MDHEN, SYDVKM. The CDR3 has 14 residues. Unmatched junction bases numbered 6, after V lost 5 bases and J lost 5 bases. Here the CDR3 reads CASSPRTGDETQYF. The CDR3 DNA is TGTGCCAGCAGTCCGCGGACAGGGGATGAGACCCAGTACTTC.

This clonotype appeared many times. The chain links TRBV6-5 to TRBJ1-1; D is unresolved. V dropped 0 bases and J dropped 1 base, with 12 bases sitting between them. Germline values: CDR1 MNHEY, CDR2 SVGAGI. The CDR3 is made up of 16 amino acids. CDR3 sequence (DNA): TGTGCCAGCAGTTACTCGTACCCGGCCGAGAACACTGAAGCTTTCTTT. It specifies CASSYSYPAENTEAFF.

This clonotype was found many times. This chain uses TRBV28 with TRBJ1-1; D possibly corresponds to TRBD1 (6 bases). The CDR3 has 14 residues. Trimming took 3 bases from V and 6 from J, leaving 14 bases between them. Germline assignment: CDR1 MDHEN and CDR2 SYDVKM. CDR3 region: CASSFITGRAEAFF. DNA of the CDR3: TGTGCCAGCAGTTTTATTACAGGGAGAGCTGAAGCTTTCTTT.